A single sample is the source of the 22 T cell receptor beta chains below, sequenced in a study of blood T cell repertoires in COVID-19. Sequencing was performed with immunoSEQ multiplex PCR; in TCRdb, only in-frame clones are kept and a portion is missing. The sample consists of 70,000 or so clones, 75% to 95% of them appearing once. The sample consisted of peripheral blood. The source is a woman under 30 with acute or convalescent COVID-19.

The chain couples TRBV3-1 (or the pseudogene TRBV3-2) to TRBJ2-5; 16 bases map to TRBD2. CDR3 size: 21 residues. The germline V gene encodes CDR1 LGHDT and CDR2 YNNKEL (reference sequence). J lost 5 bases, V lost 3 bases, and 18 bases had no gene match. CDR3 DNA: TGTGCCAGCAGCCATTCCACCCCGGGACTAGCGGGGGGGCGTCGTTTGGAGACCCAGTACTTC. Protein: CASSHSTPGLAGGRRLETQYF.

J is TRBJ2-2 and V is TRBV28; unclear D gene. Germline CDR1 and CDR2: MDHEN and SYDVKM. V lost 6 bases, J lost 2 bases, and 10 bases lay in between. The CDR3 totals 14 residues. The CDR3: CASRGGLNTGELFF. CDR3 coding DNA: TGTGCCAGCAGAGGCGGTCTCAACACCGGGGAGCTGTTTTTT.

The J gene is TRBJ2-3, the V gene TRBV30; 7 positions match TRBD2. The CDR3 runs to 12 residues. Germline V gene data show CDR1 as GTSNPN and CDR2 as SVGIG (reference sequence). The J segment lost 6 bases and the V segment lost 4 bases, leaving 4 bases of the junction unmatched. As DNA, the CDR3 is TGTGCCTGGACTAGCGGAGACGATACGCAGTATTTT. Translated, it gives CAWTSGDDTQYF.

The chain combines TRBV5-6 with TRBJ2-3; D ambiguous. This CDR3 is 16 amino acids long. CDR1 is SGHDT and CDR2 is YYEEEE in the germline V gene. V gave up 0 bases and J gave up 0 bases, with 11 bases separating them. The CDR3 spells CASSLERPISTDTQYF. CDR3 nucleotide sequence: TGTGCCAGCAGCTTGGAGCGACCGATTAGCACAGATACGCAGTATTTT.

This clone was recorded only once. The genes are TRBV7-2 and TRBJ2-5; 8 bases fit TRBD2. The CDR3 is 14 residues long. V was pared by 5 bases and J by 1 base, with 3 bases of the junction left unmatched. Per the germline V gene, CDR1 is SGHTA and CDR2 is FQGNSA. The CDR3 region has the DNA TGTGCCAGCAGCAACCTAGCGGGCCAAGAGACCCAGTACTTC. It specifies CASSNLAGQETQYF.

J is TRBJ1-5 and V is TRBV30; TRBD1 agrees at 8 bases. Germline-derived CDR1 and CDR2 are GTSNPN and SVGIG (reference sequence). V lost 2 bases, J lost 6 bases, and 3 bases stayed unmatched. The CDR3 covers 13 residues. Written as DNA, the CDR3 is TGTGCCTGGAGTCGAACAGGGGGTCAGCCCCAGCATTTT. This codes for CAWSRTGGQPQHF.

The chain joins TRBV2 to TRBJ2-3; TRBD2 agrees at 9 bases. The germline CDR1 and CDR2 sequences are SNHLY and FYNNEI. The CDR3 loop spans 15 amino acids. V lost 2 bases to trimming and J lost 6 bases; unmatched junction nucleotides: 6. The CDR3 DNA sequence: TGTGCCAGCAGTGAAAGAAGCGGGGGGAGGGATACGCAGTATTTT. This sequence encodes CASSERSGGRDTQYF.

J is TRBJ1-4 and V is TRBV28; 11 bases are a match to TRBD1. The J segment lost 1 base and the V segment lost 6 bases, leaving 7 bases of the junction unmatched. CDR3 length equals 17 residues. Germline V gene sequence: CDR1 MDHEN, CDR2 SYDVKM. The CDR3, as DNA: TGTGCCAGCAGGGCGCCGGGACAGGGGGTAACTAATGAAAAACTGTTTTTT. It yields the protein CASRAPGQGVTNEKLFF.

The genes are TRBV10-3 and TRBJ2-3, with D unresolved. Germline V lookup: CDR1 ENHRY, CDR2 SYGVKD. Trimming removed 10 bases at V and 0 bases at J, with 11 bases between. The CDR3 extends over 13 amino acids. CDR3 region: CATKRPSTDTQYF. CDR3 DNA: TGTGCCACTAAGCGTCCTAGCACAGATACGCAGTATTTT.

CDR3 amino acids: CASSLVTGLAEAFF. CDR3 nucleotides: TGTGCCAGCAGCTTAGTCACAGGGCTGGCTGAAGCTTTCTTT. The chain links TRBV7-9 to TRBJ1-1; tentative D call: TRBD1 (6 bases). This CDR3 contains 14 residues. Germline CDR1 and CDR2: SEHNR and FQNEAQ (reference sequence). V gave up 1 base and J gave up 6 bases, with 12 bases separating them.

The rearrangement joins TRBV11-2 to TRBJ2-1; 14 nucleotides agree with TRBD2. The junction had 14 bases not matched to a gene; V was cut back by 4 bases and J by 9 bases. Germline V gives CDR1 SGHAT, CDR2 FQNNGV. The CDR3 covers 18 residues. CDR3 sequence: CASSSESRGLAGVTEQFF. CDR3 nucleotides: TGTGCCAGCAGCTCAGAAAGCAGGGGACTAGCGGGAGTAACTGAGCAGTTCTTC.

Only one count was recorded for this clone. The V and J genes are TRBV29-1 and TRBJ2-3, with TRBD1 matching 11 bases. The CDR3 runs 14 residues. V shed 5 bases and J 6 bases; nucleotides not matched to a gene: 7. Germline CDR1 SQVTM, CDR2 ANQGSEA. CDR3 bases: TGCAGCGTTACCGGGACAGGGGGAAAGGATACGCAGTATTTT. It is translated as CSVTGTGGKDTQYF.

The V gene is TRBV7-2, the J gene TRBJ2-5, with a possible D match to TRBD2 (6 bases). CDR3 size: 14 residues. Per the germline V gene, CDR1 is SGHTA and CDR2 is FQGNSA. V was trimmed by 0 bases and J by 5 bases, leaving 10 bases between them. In DNA form, the CDR3 reads TGTGCCAGCAGCTTAGCGGGAGGAGACGAGACCCAGTACTTC. Its translation: CASSLAGGDETQYF. The full variable domain, its missing parts supplied by reference TRBV7-2 and TRBJ2-5, is GAGVSQSPSNKVTEKGKDVELRCDPISGHTALYWYRQSLGQGLEFLIYFQGNSAPDKSGLPSDRFSAERTGGSVSTLTIQRTQQEDSAVYLCASSLAGGDETQYFGPGTRLLVL.

This chain joins TRBV24-1 and TRBJ1-5, with 7 bases aligning to TRBD1. The length of the CDR3 is 13 residues. J gave up 4 bases and V 5 bases, and 1 base lay outside the gene matches. Germline CDR1 reads KGHDR; CDR2 reads SFDVKD. The CDR3 DNA reads TGTGCCACCAGTGCAGGGGGAAATCAGCCCCAGCATTTT. Encoded protein: CATSAGGNQPQHF.

The V gene is TRBV24-1, the J gene TRBJ2-1; the D gene is possibly TRBD2 (5 bases). V dropped 3 bases and J dropped 12 bases, with 14 bases sitting between them. Germline loops: CDR1 KGHDR, CDR2 SFDVKD. The CDR3 length is 13 residues. The CDR3 nucleotides are TGTGCCACCAGTGATGGTACTAGGAGAAGGCAGTTCTTC. It encodes CATSDGTRRRQFF.

V and J are TRBV6-2 or TRBV6-3 and TRBJ2-6, with 8 bases aligning to TRBD1. Losses at the gene ends were 5 bases for V and 4 bases for J; bases not matched to a gene: 4. The CDR3 runs to 15 residues. Germline V gene data show CDR1 as MNHEY and CDR2 as SVGEGT. The CDR3 nucleotides read TGTGCCAGCAGTCGGACAGGGCGCGGGGCCAACGTCCTGACTTTC. Translating it yields CASSRTGRGANVLTF.

The rearrangement uses TRBV5-8 and TRBJ2-7, with D possibly matching TRBD1 (6 bases). The CDR3 covers 15 residues. Germline V lookup: CDR1 SGHTS, CDR2 YDEGEE. The V and J ends lost 1 base and 2 bases respectively, with 13 bases between them. The CDR3 spells CASSLRSGETYEQYF. CDR3 DNA: TGTGCCAGCAGCTTGAGGTCAGGGGAAACCTACGAGCAGTACTTC.

This clone was seen once. The chain couples TRBV7-8 to TRBJ2-7; 12 nucleotides agree with TRBD2. Germline values: CDR1 SGHVS, CDR2 FQNEAQ. The ends lost 5 bases at V and 1 base at J; junction bases unmatched: 3. There are 15 residues in the CDR3. The CDR3 DNA follows: TGTGCCAGCAGCGTAGGACTAGCGGGATCCTACGAGCAGTACTTC. This gives the protein CASSVGLAGSYEQYF. The variable domain in full, with the rest retrieved from reference TRBV7-8 and TRBJ2-7, is GAGVSQSPRYKVAKRGQDVALRCDPISGHVSLFWYQQALGQGPEFLTYFQNEAQLDKSGLPSDRFFAERPEGSVSTLKIQRTQQEDSAVYLCASSVGLAGSYEQYFGPGTRLTVT.

The CDR3 DNA reads TGTGCCAGTAGTATCCTCGACAGCTCTAACTATGGCTACACCTTC. It codes for CASSILDSSNYGYTF. The rearrangement joins TRBV19 to TRBJ1-2; D possibly corresponds to TRBD1 (5 bases). Germline V CDR1 and CDR2: LNHDA, SQIVND (reference sequence). Trimming took 3 bases from V and 0 from J, leaving 11 bases between them. This CDR3 has 15 amino acids.

The rearrangement uses TRBV7-9 and TRBJ2-2, with D maybe TRBD2 (5 bases). CDR3 size: 16 residues. Per the germline V gene, CDR1 is SEHNR and CDR2 is FQNEAQ (reference sequence). V was trimmed by 1 base and J by 7 bases, leaving 16 bases between them. The CDR3 nucleotides are TGTGCCAGCAGCTTAGTTGACTGGACTTTTGGCGGGGAGCTGTTTTTT. This codes for CASSLVDWTFGGELFF.

The chain has TRBV6-1 and TRBJ1-1; a weak D match, TRBD1 (5 bases). The ends were cut back, 2 bases at V and 4 bases at J, with 20 bases in the middle. The germline V gene has CDR1 MNHNS and CDR2 SASEGT. CDR3 length: 17 amino acids. Here the CDR3 DNA reads TGTGCCAGCAGTGAAAGAGGCCCTATGACAGTAAGCACTGAAGCTTTCTTT. Amino acids: CASSERGPMTVSTEAFF.

The chain combines TRBV6-6 with TRBJ1-5; D might be TRBD1 (5 bases). The CDR3 is 16 amino acids. The germline gives CDR1 MNHNY, CDR2 SVGAGI (reference sequence). V lost 4 bases to trimming and J lost 1 base, with 14 bases between them. DNA for the CDR3: TGTGCCAGCAGTTTAATCCAGGGATTAAGCAATCAGCCCCAGCATTTT. It yields the protein CASSLIQGLSNQPQHF.